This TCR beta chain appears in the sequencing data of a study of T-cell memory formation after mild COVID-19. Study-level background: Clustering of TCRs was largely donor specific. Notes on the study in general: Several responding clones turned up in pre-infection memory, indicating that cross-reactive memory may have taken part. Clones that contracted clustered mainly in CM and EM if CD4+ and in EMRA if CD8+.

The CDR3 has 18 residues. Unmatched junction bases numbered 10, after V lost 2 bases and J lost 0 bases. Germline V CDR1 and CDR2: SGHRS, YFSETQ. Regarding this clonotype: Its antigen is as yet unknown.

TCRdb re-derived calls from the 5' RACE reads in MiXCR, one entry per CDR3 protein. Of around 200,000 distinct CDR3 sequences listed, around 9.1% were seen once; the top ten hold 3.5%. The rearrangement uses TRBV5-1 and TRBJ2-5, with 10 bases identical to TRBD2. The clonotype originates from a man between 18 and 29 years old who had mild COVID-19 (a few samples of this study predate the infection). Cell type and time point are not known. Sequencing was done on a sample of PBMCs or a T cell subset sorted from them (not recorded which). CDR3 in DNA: TGCGCCAGCAGCTTTGGCCTAGCGGGGGCGATGTACCAAGAGACCCAGTACTTC. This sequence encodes CASSFGLAGAMYQETQYF. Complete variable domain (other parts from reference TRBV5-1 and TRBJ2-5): KAGVTQTPRYLIKTRGQQVTLSCSPISGHRSVSWYQQTPGQGLQFLFEYFSETQRNKGNFPGRFSGRQFSNSRSEMNVSTLELGDSALYLCASSFGLAGAMYQETQYFGPGTRLLVL.